This T cell receptor beta chain was found in a study of T cells after yellow fever vaccination. TCRdb independently ran MiXCR on the 5' RACE reads; one entry per CDR3 protein. The sample contains about 240,000 distinct CDR3 sequences, about 7.1% of which appear only once. In this sample, this clonotype turned up a few times. The sequenced sample was CD4+ T cells sorted from PBMCs, obtained 15 days after the yellow fever booster vaccination. This TCR derives from a man aged 30 to 39 who received the YFV17D yellow fever vaccine.

The CDR3 DNA follows: TGTGCCAGCAGCCAAGTGGGGTTTCAGTACTTC. Translation: CASSQVGFQYF. The V and J genes are TRBV14 and TRBJ2-7; D ambiguous. The CDR3 has 11 residues. CDR1 is SGHDN, CDR2 FVKESK, per germline. V was shortened by 1 base and J by 10 bases, with 8 bases between the two germline ends.